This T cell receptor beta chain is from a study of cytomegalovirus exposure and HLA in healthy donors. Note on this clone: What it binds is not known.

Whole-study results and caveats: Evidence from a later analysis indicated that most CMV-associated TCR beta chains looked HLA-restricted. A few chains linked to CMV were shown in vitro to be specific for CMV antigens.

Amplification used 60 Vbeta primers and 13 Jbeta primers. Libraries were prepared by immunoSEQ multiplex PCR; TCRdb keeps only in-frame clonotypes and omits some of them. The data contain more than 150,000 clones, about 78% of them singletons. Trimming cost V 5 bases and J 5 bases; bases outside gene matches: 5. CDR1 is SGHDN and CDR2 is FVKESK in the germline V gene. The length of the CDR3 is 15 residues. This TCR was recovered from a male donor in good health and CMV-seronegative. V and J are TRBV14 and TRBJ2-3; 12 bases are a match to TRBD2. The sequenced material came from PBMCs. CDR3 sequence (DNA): TGTGCCAGCAGCATGACTAGCGGGGGTGGAGATACGCAGTATTTT. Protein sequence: CASSMTSGGGDTQYF.